This T cell receptor beta chain was sequenced during a study of blood T cells in healthy people across ages (dated by TCRdb to between 2015 and 2016). Study-level background: In model experiments, template switching captured roughly one uniquely barcoded TCR beta cDNA molecule for every two T cells. To track age-related changes in TCR beta repertoire diversity, the study relied on deep sequencing normalized with unique cDNA molecular identifiers. The donors were divided into four age groups: young (average around 16 years), middle-aged (about 40), aged (approximately 59) and long-lived (approximately 74). To avoid experimental bias, donors of different ages were distributed randomly across sequencing lanes. Two additional independent replicas of 1 million unique cDNA reads from the same blood draw were analyzed for two donors (one aged 18 to 30 and one aged 80 or older). Study-level results and caveats: Total diversity estimates from one million sequenced T cells were considered lower bounds and underestimates. Observed TCR beta diversity per million T cells fell roughly linearly with age, and a significant reduction was already apparent by age about 43. Compared with the aged group, more naive CD4+ T cells, fewer expanded clones and increased TCR diversity were shown by the long-lived group, suggesting age selection. Because profiling used bulk unsorted PBMCs, naive and antigen-experienced compartments could not be compared conclusively. A strong correlation was found between observed TCR beta diversity and the percentage of naive T cells measured by flow cytometry. Because donor CMV infection status was unknown, age-related changes in expanded clonotypes were potentially confounded.

This clonotype was counted only a few times. The antigen this receptor binds is unknown. Base qualities were left out, and no much larger clone turns up one base away. The library relied on 5' RACE. The sequencer was an Illumina HiSeq 2500. A second PCR of roughly 7 to 11 cycles was performed with a sample-barcoded 5' primer and a J-beta primer mix. Each TCR beta cDNA molecule received a unique molecular identifier from a template-switch 5' adaptor carrying 12 random nucleotides. Each sample yielded at least 2.5 million CDR3-containing paired-end reads. All of the RNA was converted into first-strand cDNA using the Mint cDNA synthesis kit, with a TRBC-specific oligonucleotide serving as the primer. Following uracil-DNA glycosylase treatment, a first 18-cycle PCR with universal primers M1SS and BC2_uni_R was performed on all cDNA. Per the authors' processing: For normalization, 1 million high-quality reads were randomly selected from each sample, with every read carrying a distinct molecular identifier. Instead of being binned into consensus sequences, reads with shared molecular identifiers were discarded. MiTCR, run with a Q25 quality threshold and the strictest error-elimination algorithm, handled CDR3 identification, clonotype clustering and error correction. A nonparametric unseen species model using Euler transformation provided a lower-bound estimate of total TCR beta diversity. The public reads were reanalyzed by TCRdb: fastp trimming at Q25, MiXCR alignment, in-frame beta chains only. Under each unique CDR3 protein, matching rows form one entry showing the most common genes and DNA. Clone size and V and J calls follow TCRdb, not the original study. This sample has around 900,000 distinct CDR3 sequences in its table, and around 28% of those were observed once. The biggest ten clones account for roughly 17% of the sample.

The donors were 40 or so Caucasian individuals from Russia, aged 6 to 90 years, who were systemically healthy. About 9.1 milliliters of peripheral blood were collected from each donor into EDTA-treated Vacutainer tubes. Ficoll-Paque density-gradient centrifugation was used to isolate PBMCs, with at least 7 million per sample. Trizol reagent was used to extract total RNA from PBMCs, with at least 5 micrograms per sample. For every donor, flow cytometry on a PBMC aliquot measured the percentage of naive CD45RAhigh/CD27high T cells. V is pruned by 0 bases and J by 5 bases, leaving 5 bases of the junction without a gene match. From cysteine to phenylalanine, the CDR3 is 15 amino acids long. Here the CDR3 DNA is all that survives: 45 bases in frame from base 1. The germline V gene provides CDR1 SGHRS and CDR2 YFSETQ.

This receptor was identified in an elderly woman in good health. Specimen: blood. Recombination joined TRBV5-1 with TRBJ2-3; TRBD2 aligns with 8 central bases. CDR3 sequence: CASSLAGLVIDTQYF. The DNA is as follows: TGCGCCAGCAGCTTGGCGGGACTAGTTATAGATACGCAGTATTTT.